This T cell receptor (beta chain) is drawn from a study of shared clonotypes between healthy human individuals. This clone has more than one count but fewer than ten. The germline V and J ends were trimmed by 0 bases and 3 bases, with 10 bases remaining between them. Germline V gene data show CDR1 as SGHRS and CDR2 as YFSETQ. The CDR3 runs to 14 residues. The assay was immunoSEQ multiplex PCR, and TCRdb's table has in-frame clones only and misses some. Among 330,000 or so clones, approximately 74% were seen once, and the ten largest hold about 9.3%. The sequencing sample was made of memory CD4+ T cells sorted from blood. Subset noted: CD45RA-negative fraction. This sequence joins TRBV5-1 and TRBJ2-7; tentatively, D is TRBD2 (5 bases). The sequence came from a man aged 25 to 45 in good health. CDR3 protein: CASSLAGIHYEQYF. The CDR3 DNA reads TGCGCCAGCAGCTTGGCCGGGATACACTACGAGCAGTACTTC.